These 26 T cell receptor beta chains share one sample of origin, sequenced in a study of CD8 T cells in ankylosing spondylitis. One entry per CDR3 protein results from TCRdb running MiXCR on the 5' RACE reads. The sample lists 350,000 to 450,000 distinct CDR3 sequences, about 20% seen once, with less than 15% in the top ten. Sequencing input: blood, either unsorted or a sorted T cell fraction (not recorded which). All receptors derive from a male donor with ankylosing spondylitis or in good health (not recorded which).

V and J are TRBV25-1 and TRBJ2-7; a weak D match, TRBD2 (5 bases). Germline values: CDR1 MGHDK, CDR2 SYGVNS. V was shortened by 1 base and J by 0 bases, with 19 bases between the two germline ends. The CDR3 has 18 amino acids. CDR3 nucleotide sequence: TGTGCCAGCAGTGAATTCTTAGGAGGACTGGAAAGCTCCTACGAGCAGTACTTC. This sequence encodes CASSEFLGGLESSYEQYF.

The chain has TRBV11-2 and TRBJ2-2; D perhaps matches TRBD2 (5 bases). V lost 6 bases and J 5 bases, leaving 13 bases between the germline ends. In germline, CDR1 is SGHAT, CDR2 FQNNGV. The CDR3 is made up of 14 amino acids. In nucleotides, the CDR3 is TGTGCCAGCAGTTCGTACACGGGGACCGGGGAGCTGTTTTTT. It specifies CASSSYTGTGELFF.

The chain couples TRBV27 to TRBJ2-5; 8 bases agree with TRBD2. The length of the CDR3 is 12 residues. Germline CDR1 is MNHEY and CDR2 is SMNVEV (reference sequence). J gave up 10 bases and V 2 bases, and 3 bases lay outside the gene matches. CDR3 coding DNA: TGTGCCAGCAGTTTAGGGAGCGGGAGCCAGTACTTC. As protein: CASSLGSGSQYF.

V is TRBV15 and J is TRBJ1-2, with D hard to call. Germline lookup yields CDR1 LNHNV and CDR2 YYDKDF (reference sequence). V was pared by 1 base and J by 8 bases, with 8 bases between. The CDR3 has 12 amino acids. In DNA, the CDR3 is TGTGCCACCAGCAGAGGATTGCGAGGCTACACCTTC. This codes for CATSRGLRGYTF.

This clonotype turned up a few times. The V gene is TRBV7-6, the J gene TRBJ1-4; D perhaps matches TRBD1 (6 bases). Trimming shortened V by 5 bases and J by 4 bases, and 20 bases separated the two germline ends. Germline CDR1 reads SGHVS; CDR2 reads FNYEAQ. CDR3 length: 17 amino acids. CDR3 DNA sequence: TGTGCCAGCAGCCCGACGCCTCAGGGGATACTTAATGAAAAACTGTTTTTT. It codes for CASSPTPQGILNEKLFF.

The chain has TRBV10-1 and TRBJ2-1; D gene ambiguous. The CDR3 is 13 residues long. CDR1 is WNHNN and CDR2 is SYGVQD in the germline V gene (reference sequence). V was clipped by 3 bases and J by 9 bases, with 12 bases between them. CDR3 bases: TGCGCCAGCAGTGACCAGATGGGTGGTGAGCAGTTCTTC. It encodes CASSDQMGGEQFF.

V gene TRBV12-3 or TRBV12-4 combines with J gene TRBJ2-5; 10 nucleotides agree with TRBD2. This CDR3 comprises 14 residues. Germline trimming cut 6 bases from V and 5 bases from J; bases unmatched to any gene: 6. In DNA form, the CDR3 reads TGTGCCAGCAGCCCAGCGGGGGGGTATGAGACCCAGTACTTC. It codes for CASSPAGGYETQYF.

The chain joins TRBV2 to TRBJ2-1, with D tentatively TRBD1 (5 bases). Trimming took 3 bases from V and 0 from J, leaving 9 bases between them. This CDR3 region has 15 residues. The germline V gene encodes CDR1 SNHLY and CDR2 FYNNEI. The CDR3 region is CASSDPRVSYNEQFF. CDR3 DNA sequence: TGTGCCAGCAGTGATCCCAGGGTCTCCTACAATGAGCAGTTCTTC.

The chain links TRBV4-1 to TRBJ1-1, with D unresolved. The germline CDR1 and CDR2 sequences are MGHRA and YSYEKL. CDR3 size: 14 residues. Trimming removed 4 bases from V and 0 bases from J, with 9 bases in between. The CDR3 region is CASSPQVVNTEAFF. Written as DNA, the CDR3 is TGCGCCAGCAGCCCCCAGGTGGTGAACACTGAAGCTTTCTTT.

In this sample, this clonotype turned up many times. This chain uses TRBV19 with TRBJ2-1; 8 nucleotides match TRBD1. Trimming took 3 bases from V and 9 from J; bases not matched to a gene: 10. The CDR3 has 15 amino acids. Germline V CDR1 and CDR2: LNHDA, SQIVND (reference sequence). The DNA of the CDR3 is TGTGCCAGTAGTATTGGCAGGGGGCGGTACGCTGAGCAGTTCTTC. Translated: CASSIGRGRYAEQFF.

The chain recombines TRBV12-3 or TRBV12-4 with TRBJ2-5, with D uncertain. The length of the CDR3 is 13 residues. Trimming stripped 7 bases from V and 2 bases from J, with 11 bases between. The CDR3 region is CASKDGRQETQYF. The CDR3, as DNA: TGTGCCAGCAAGGACGGCCGGCAAGAGACCCAGTACTTC.

CDR3 amino acids: CASTPGGAQNEQFF. The CDR3 DNA reads TGTGCCAGCACCCCTGGGGGGGCTCAGAATGAGCAGTTCTTC. V and J are TRBV12-3 or TRBV12-4 and TRBJ2-1; tentatively, D is TRBD2 (7 bases). This CDR3 is built from 14 residues. Trimming removed 7 bases from V and 7 bases from J, with 17 bases in between.

The chain combines TRBV29-1 with TRBJ2-1, with TRBD1 identical over 7 bases. J was trimmed by 7 bases and V by 6 bases; bases with no gene match: 12. The CDR3 length is 14 residues. Looked up from germline, CDR1 is SQVTM and CDR2 is ANQGSEA. This CDR3 is CSVGATGPGNEQFF. In DNA, the CDR3 is TGCAGCGTAGGGGCGACAGGGCCTGGGAATGAGCAGTTCTTC.

This clonotype was observed a few times. V is TRBV20-1 and J is TRBJ2-3; 9 bases map to TRBD1. The trim removed 2 bases at V and 5 bases at J, leaving 2 bases unmatched. CDR1 DFQATT and CDR2 SNEGSKA come from the germline V gene (reference sequence). CDR3 length: 13 residues. CDR3 sequence: CSARRQGGDTQYF. In DNA, the CDR3 is TGCAGTGCTAGAAGACAGGGGGGAGATACGCAGTATTTT.

Only a few counts were recorded for this clonotype. CDR3: CASTRELADTQYF. CDR3 in DNA: TGTGCCAGCACCAGGGAGCTGGCAGATACGCAGTATTTT. The chain joins TRBV21-1 to TRBJ2-3; whether TRBD2, the table's D call, matches the DNA was not checked. TRBV21-1 is shown as a pseudogene. CDR3 length: 13 amino acids.

The chain has TRBV7-9 and TRBJ2-3; 8 bases map to TRBD1. V lost 4 bases and J lost 6; bases outside the gene matches: 9. The CDR3 extends over 15 amino acids. Germline V gives CDR1 SEHNR, CDR2 FQNEAQ (reference sequence). The CDR3 bases are TGTGCCAGCAGCTATGGACAGGGTGATTTGGATACGCAGTATTTT. Protein sequence: CASSYGQGDLDTQYF. The entire variable domain, with the rest obtained from reference TRBV7-9 and TRBJ2-3, is as follows: DTGVSQNPRHKITKRGQNVTFRCDPISEHNRLYWYRQTLGQGPEFLTYFQNEAQLEKSRLLSDRFSAERPKGSFSTLEIQRTEQGDSAMYLCASSYGQGDLDTQYFGPGTRLTVL.

The V call is TRBV11-2, the J call TRBJ2-5; TRBD2 matches 15 bases. CDR1 SGHAT and CDR2 FQNNGV come from the germline V gene. Trimming took 5 bases from V and 4 from J; bases not matched to a gene: 8. The CDR3 has 17 residues. DNA for the CDR3: TGTGCCAGCAGCCTCGGACTAGCGGGGGGGATGGGAGAGACCCAGTACTTC. It is translated as CASSLGLAGGMGETQYF.

DNA for the CDR3: TGCAGCGTTGAATGGGGGGAATACGAGCAGTACTTC. Protein: CSVEWGEYEQYF. The chain recombines TRBV29-1 with TRBJ2-7; D may be TRBD2 (6 bases). V was pared by 2 bases and J by 4 bases, with 9 bases between. Looked up from germline, CDR1 is SQVTM and CDR2 is ANQGSEA. CDR3 length: 12 residues.

This clonotype was seen a few times. The chain uses TRBV28 and TRBJ2-5; possibly TRBD2 for D (7 bases). The length of the CDR3 is 16 residues. Germline V gene sequence: CDR1 MDHEN, CDR2 SYDVKM. V lost 6 bases and J 5 bases, leaving 22 bases between the germline ends. CDR3 sequence reads: CASSPTDRPGGETQYF. CDR3 sequence (DNA): TGTGCCAGCAGCCCAACCGACAGGCCCGGGGGGGAGACCCAGTACTTC.

This clonotype was counted a few times. The CDR3 DNA is TGTGCCAGCAGCTCCGGACCCAATCAGCGGGGTCGGTACAATGAGCAGTTCTTC. This gives the protein CASSSGPNQRGRYNEQFF. The rearrangement joins TRBV11-1 to TRBJ2-1; TRBD2 matches 7 bases. This CDR3 comprises 18 residues. The germline V gene encodes CDR1 SGHAT and CDR2 FQDESV (reference sequence). Trimming cost V 4 bases and J 4 bases; bases outside gene matches: 16.

The rearrangement joins TRBV9 to TRBJ2-7; 8 nucleotides agree with TRBD1. Trimming cost V 3 bases and J 0 bases; bases outside gene matches: 5. From germline, CDR1 is SGDLS and CDR2 YYNGEE. CDR3 size: 15 residues. CDR3 in DNA: TGTGCCAGCAGCGGGTCCACAGGGGGCTCCTACGAGCAGTACTTC. The encoded protein is CASSGSTGGSYEQYF.

The chain combines TRBV29-1 with TRBJ2-7; D is possibly TRBD1 or TRBD2 (5 bases each). The germline gives CDR1 SQVTM, CDR2 ANQGSEA. The V end lost 7 bases, the J end lost 3 bases, and 19 bases lay between the germline ends. This CDR3 comprises 14 residues. The CDR3 DNA follows: TGCAGCGCGGGGAACCGGGACGGCGGCTACGAGCAGTACTTC. It specifies CSAGNRDGGYEQYF.

The chain employs TRBV30 and TRBJ2-1, with 7 bases that match TRBD1. Germline-derived CDR1 and CDR2 are GTSNPN and SVGIG (reference sequence). The CDR3 totals 14 residues. The V and J ends lost 6 bases and 4 bases, in that order; junction bases with no gene match: 9. The CDR3 region is CACPESTGYNEQFF. The CDR3 bases are TGTGCCTGTCCCGAATCGACAGGGTACAATGAGCAGTTCTTC.

The chain carries TRBV4-1 and TRBJ2-5; perhaps TRBD2 as D (5 bases). This CDR3 spans 14 amino acids. Trimming left V 1 base short and J 4 bases short, with 10 bases between. Germline values: CDR1 MGHRA, CDR2 YSYEKL. Here the CDR3 DNA reads TGCGCCAGCAGCCAAGGGCTAGAGGGAGAGACCCAGTACTTC. It codes for CASSQGLEGETQYF.

This clonotype appeared a few times. The rearrangement joins TRBV11-2 to TRBJ2-7; tentative D call: TRBD2 (5 bases). CDR1 and CDR2 from the germline V gene are SGHAT and FQNNGV. V lost 4 bases to trimming and J lost 2 bases, with 15 bases between them. The CDR3 is 15 residues long. The CDR3 DNA reads as TGTGCCAGCAGCTCCCCACCGGGGTTGACCTACGAGCAGTACTTC. It specifies CASSSPPGLTYEQYF. Supplemented by reference TRBV11-2 and TRBJ2-7, the full variable domain reads EAGVAQSPRYKIIEKRQSVAFWCNPISGHATLYWYQQILGQGPKLLIQFQNNGVVDDSQLPKDRFSAERLKGVDSTLKIQPAKLEDSAVYLCASSSPPGLTYEQYFGPGTRLTVT.

This clonotype was detected only a few times. The V call is TRBV29-1, the J call TRBJ2-5; 9 bases are shared with TRBD1. This CDR3 is built from 13 residues. Germline loops: CDR1 SQVTM, CDR2 ANQGSEA. J lost 5 bases, V lost 6 bases, and 7 bases had no gene match. The DNA for the CDR3 is TGCAGCGTCCTGGGACAGGGTTTGGAGACCCAGTACTTC. Translated: CSVLGQGLETQYF.